These 20 T cell receptor beta chains share one sample of origin, sequenced in a study of shared clonotypes between healthy human individuals. Method: immunoSEQ multiplex PCR; TCRdb's copy keeps in-frame clones and lacks some. This table has 850,000 to 1,200,000 clones, approximately 70% appearing once. The sample taken for sequencing was memory CD4+ T cells sorted from blood. Regarding subset: CD45RA-negative fraction. The receptors were gathered from a man between 18 and 35 years old in good health.

A few counts support this clone. This sequence joins TRBV30 and TRBJ1-1, with 11 bases aligning to TRBD1. The germline gives CDR1 GTSNPN, CDR2 SVGIG (reference sequence). CDR3 length: 13 amino acids. Losses at the gene ends were 4 bases for V and 5 bases for J; bases not matched to a gene: 3. The CDR3 reads CAWIGQGATEAFF. CDR3 coding DNA: TGTGCCTGGATCGGACAGGGGGCTACTGAAGCTTTCTTT.

This chain connects TRBV14 to TRBJ1-2; unclear D gene. This CDR3 is 15 amino acids long. Trimming removed 1 base from V and 5 bases from J, with 14 bases in between. Germline values: CDR1 SGHDN, CDR2 FVKESK. CDR3 nucleotides: TGTGCCAGCAGCCAAGTAGGCAGCCTGGGGTATGGCTACACCTTC. As protein: CASSQVGSLGYGYTF.

The table lists this clone with many counts. This chain links TRBV19 with TRBJ1-2, with D unresolved. Trimming stripped 8 bases from V and 7 bases from J, with 32 bases between. Germline-derived CDR1 and CDR2 are LNHDA and SQIVND (reference sequence). The CDR3 totals 18 residues. DNA for the CDR3: TGTGCCAGTGTTTCTTCAAATGGCGCCGATGGACTGACTGGTGGCTACACCTTC. It translates to CASVSSNGADGLTGGYTF.

This clone appeared a few times. The V call is TRBV7-9, the J call TRBJ1-1, with D possibly matching TRBD1 (5 bases). V lost 1 base and J 5 bases, leaving 11 bases between the germline ends. The CDR3 length is 14 residues. Germline CDR1 SEHNR, CDR2 FQNEAQ (reference sequence). The CDR3 loop is CASSLGSKGTEAFF. In DNA, the CDR3 is TGTGCCAGCAGCTTAGGCAGTAAGGGGACTGAAGCTTTCTTT.

This clone was seen a few times. The chain employs TRBV10-2 and TRBJ1-1, with D unresolved. Trimming pared 1 base from V and 4 bases from J, leaving 4 bases between. The germline CDR1 and CDR2 sequences are WSHSY and SAAADI. The CDR3 is 12 amino acids. The CDR3 here is CASSEWGTEAFF. The CDR3 bases are TGCGCCAGCAGTGAGTGGGGCACTGAAGCTTTCTTT.

The chain recombines TRBV6-6 with TRBJ2-4, with 7 bases aligning to TRBD1. The junction had 0 bases not matched to a gene; V was cut back by 2 bases and J by 5 bases. The germline V gene has CDR1 MNHNY and CDR2 SVGAGI (reference sequence). The CDR3 totals 13 residues. The DNA for the CDR3 is TGTGCCAGCAGTTACGGGACAGAAAACATTCAGTACTTC. The encoded protein is CASSYGTENIQYF.

This clone was seen just once. The chain links TRBV6-1 to TRBJ1-1; a possible D gene is TRBD1 (5 bases). Germline V gene data show CDR1 as MNHNS and CDR2 as SASEGT. The V gene lost 8 bases and the J gene lost 3 bases, with 19 bases spanning the gap. This CDR3 is built from 15 residues. In DNA form, the CDR3 reads TGTGCCAGCGGGACTCCACGGGGGTTTTACACTGAAGCTTTCTTT. It yields the protein CASGTPRGFYTEAFF.

This clone was detected once. The V and J genes are TRBV19 and TRBJ1-1, with D unclear. Germline V CDR1 and CDR2: LNHDA, SQIVND (reference sequence). V was trimmed by 2 bases and J by 1 base, leaving 17 bases between them. The CDR3 runs 17 residues. The CDR3 spells CASSIYLFMIQNTEAFF. Here the CDR3 DNA reads TGTGCCAGTAGTATATATCTCTTCATGATACAGAACACTGAAGCTTTCTTT.

The table lists this clone with a count of one. The chain employs TRBV6-1 and TRBJ1-4; D possibly corresponds to TRBD1 (5 bases). With 5 bases removed from V and 8 bases from J, the gap between germline ends came to 15 bases. Germline assignment: CDR1 MNHNS and CDR2 SASEGT. This CDR3 has 14 amino acids. In DNA form, the CDR3 reads TGTGCCAGCAGTACCGGGACCCTTGGGGAAAAACTGTTTTTT. It is translated as CASSTGTLGEKLFF.

This chain joins TRBV4-1 and TRBJ2-2; possibly TRBD2 for D (5 bases). The V end lost 4 bases, the J end lost 9 bases, and 12 bases lay between the germline ends. The CDR3 covers 13 residues. Germline CDR1 reads MGHRA; CDR2 reads YSYEKL. The CDR3 sequence: CASSPSEGWELFF. CDR3 coding DNA: TGCGCCAGCAGCCCCTCCGAGGGTTGGGAGCTGTTTTTT.

The chain couples TRBV6-1 to TRBJ2-1; D might be TRBD2 (5 bases). The CDR3 loop spans 15 amino acids. Per the germline V gene, CDR1 is MNHNS and CDR2 is SASEGT. V gave up 2 bases and J gave up 5 bases, with 13 bases separating them. CDR3 loop: CASSEWRRGDNEQFF. CDR3 sequence (DNA): TGTGCCAGCAGTGAATGGAGACGGGGTGACAATGAGCAGTTCTTC.

The V call is TRBV6-1, the J call TRBJ2-3; the match to TRBD2 covers 7 bases. The V gene's germline CDR1 is MNHNS and CDR2 SASEGT. Losses at the gene ends were 0 bases for V and 2 bases for J; bases not matched to a gene: 11. The CDR3 loop spans 18 amino acids. The CDR3 loop is CASSEARGSGPFTDTQYF. As DNA, the CDR3 is TGTGCCAGCAGTGAAGCGCGGGGGAGCGGGCCCTTCACAGATACGCAGTATTTT.

The rearrangement uses TRBV5-4 and TRBJ1-1; tentative D call: TRBD1 (5 bases). Trimming shortened V by 4 bases and J by 7 bases, and 20 bases separated the two germline ends. Germline CDR1 reads SGHNT; CDR2 reads YYREEE (reference sequence). The CDR3 sequence is 15 residues long. The CDR3 region has the DNA TGTGCCAGCAGCCCCGGGACGGCGAAATCGAATGAAGCTTTCTTT. This sequence encodes CASSPGTAKSNEAFF.

This chain uses TRBV19 with TRBJ2-7, with TRBD1 matching over 9 bases. The CDR3 has 14 amino acids. With 4 bases clipped from V and 2 bases from J, the junction kept 3 bases outside the gene matches. Germline V gene sequence: CDR1 LNHDA, CDR2 SQIVND (reference sequence). The CDR3 DNA is TGTGCCAGTAGTAGGGACAGGGCCGCCTACGAGCAGTACTTC. Protein: CASSRDRAAYEQYF.

V and J are TRBV2 and TRBJ1-2; D perhaps matches TRBD1 (5 bases). Germline lookup yields CDR1 SNHLY and CDR2 FYNNEI. The CDR3 is 15 residues long. With 2 bases removed from V and 5 bases from J, the gap between germline ends came to 15 bases. The CDR3 region has the DNA TGTGCCAGCAGTGAAATTGAAGGGGCCTCTTATGGCTACACCTTC. Translating it yields CASSEIEGASYGYTF. Supplemented by reference TRBV2 and TRBJ1-2, the full variable domain reads EPEVTQTPSHQVTQMGQEVILRCVPISNHLYFYWYRQILGQKVEFLVSFYNNEISEKSEIFDDQFSVERPDGSNFTLKIRSTKLEDSAMYFCASSEIEGASYGYTFGSGTRLTVV.

The J gene is TRBJ2-3, the V gene TRBV5-1, with TRBD2 matching 8 bases. Germline V gene sequence: CDR1 SGHRS, CDR2 YFSETQ. The trim removed 3 bases at V and 6 bases at J, leaving 9 bases unmatched. The CDR3 length is 15 residues. CDR3 region: CASSSTSARRDTQYF. The CDR3 DNA reads TGCGCCAGCAGCTCGACTAGCGCCCGAAGGGATACGCAGTATTTT.

The chain has TRBV28 and TRBJ2-3; 7 positions match TRBD1. Germline V gene data show CDR1 as MDHEN and CDR2 as SYDVKM. The J segment lost 6 bases and the V segment lost 6 bases, leaving 15 bases of the junction unmatched. The CDR3 runs 16 residues. CDR3 coding DNA: TGTGCCAGCAGCTCCCCCCAGACAGGGAGATCGGATACGCAGTATTTT. It yields the protein CASSSPQTGRSDTQYF.

The rearrangement joins TRBV4-1 to TRBJ2-3; 10 bases are shared with TRBD1. This CDR3 is built from 16 residues. The germline gives CDR1 MGHRA, CDR2 YSYEKL. The trim removed 4 bases at V and 6 bases at J, leaving 10 bases unmatched. CDR3 bases: TGCGCCAGCAGCCCCCGGGGACAGGGGAACGGCGATACGCAGTATTTT. Translating it yields CASSPRGQGNGDTQYF.

The chain carries TRBV18 and TRBJ2-5; maybe TRBD1 (6 bases). Trimming removed 3 bases from V and 0 bases from J, with 11 bases in between. The CDR3 length is 15 residues. The germline gives CDR1 KGHSH, CDR2 LQKENI. CDR3 amino acids: CASSPQTGNQETQYF. The CDR3 bases are TGTGCCAGCTCACCCCAAACAGGGAACCAAGAGACCCAGTACTTC.

This clone was seen only once. For the CDR3, the DNA is TGTGCCAGCAATAGACTTAGCGGGCTCGACAATGAGCAGTTCTTC. Translating gives CASNRLSGLDNEQFF. The chain links TRBV6-1 to TRBJ2-1, with TRBD2 matching over 7 bases. Germline V gene data show CDR1 as MNHNS and CDR2 as SASEGT. This CDR3 spans 15 amino acids. V dropped 7 bases and J dropped 5; count of bases not matched to a gene: 11.